These 30 T cell receptor beta chains came from one sample sequenced in a study of OX40 agonist ivuxolimab in advanced cancers. Profiling relied on immunoSEQ multiplex PCR, and the TCRdb table lists in-frame clones only, not all of them. Of about 42,000 clones in the sample, 86% were seen once. Specimen: CD4+ or CD8+ T cells sorted from blood, collected in a trial of the OX40 agonist ivuxolimab. Receptors were obtained from an adult with an advanced solid tumor such as melanoma, head and neck, liver or kidney cancer.

This chain joins TRBV6-1 and TRBJ2-3, with 8 positions matching TRBD1. The CDR3 totals 18 residues. After removal of 4 bases from V and 0 bases from J, the junction contained 12 bases not matched to a gene. The germline V gene has CDR1 MNHNS and CDR2 SASEGT. The CDR3 sequence is CASSVSEGTGLSTDTQYF. Written as DNA, the CDR3 is TGTGCCAGCAGTGTCTCTGAAGGGACAGGCCTAAGCACAGATACGCAGTATTTT.

V is TRBV19 and J is TRBJ2-1; no reliable D call. Trimming pared 0 bases from V and 0 bases from J, leaving 6 bases between. CDR3 length: 15 amino acids. CDR1 and CDR2 (germline): LNHDA, SQIVND (reference sequence). In nucleotides, the CDR3 is TGTGCCAGTAGTATAGAGTCAAGCTCCTACAATGAGCAGTTCTTC. Its translation: CASSIESSSYNEQFF. Looking up the rest from reference TRBV19 and TRBJ2-1 gives the full variable domain: DGGITQSPKYLFRKEGQNVTLSCEQNLNHDAMYWYRQDPGQGLRLIYYSQIVNDFQKGDIAEGYSVSREKKESFPLTVTSAQKNPTAFYLCASSIESSSYNEQFFGPGTRLTVL.

Here the CDR3 reads CASSERTSRETGQFF. CDR3 in DNA: TGTGCCAGCAGCGAGCGGACTAGCAGGGAGACGGGGCAGTTCTTC. The chain joins TRBV9 to TRBJ2-1, with TRBD2 matching 8 bases. CDR3 size: 15 residues. The trim removed 3 bases at V and 12 bases at J, leaving 14 bases unmatched. CDR1 and CDR2 (germline): SGDLS, YYNGEE.

V gene TRBV6-5 combines with J gene TRBJ1-2, with D maybe TRBD1 (6 bases). The CDR3 is made up of 11 amino acids. V was cut by 2 bases and J by 8 bases, with 6 bases left in between. Germline V lookup: CDR1 MNHEY, CDR2 SVGAGI. CDR3 DNA sequence: TGTGCCAGCAGTTACGGACAGGGCTACACCTTC. This encodes CASSYGQGYTF.

This chain joins TRBV6-5 and TRBJ1-3; maybe TRBD1 (6 bases). The CDR3 is 14 amino acids. Deletions cut 2 bases from V and 4 bases from J, with 9 bases between. CDR1 MNHEY and CDR2 SVGAGI come from the germline V gene. CDR3 region: CASSYGGIGNTIYF. The DNA for the CDR3 is TGTGCCAGCAGTTACGGGGGCATCGGAAACACCATATATTTT.

This clone occurred once. The V and J genes are TRBV7-7 and TRBJ2-2; 7 bases match TRBD2. The CDR3 sequence is 13 residues long. CDR1 SSHAT and CDR2 FNYEAQ come from the germline V gene (reference sequence). J lost 9 bases, V lost 0 bases, and 1 base had no gene match. The CDR3 bases are TGTGCCAGCAGCTTAGCACTAGCGAGGGAGCTGTTTTTT. Residues: CASSLALARELFF.

The chain uses TRBV29-1 and TRBJ1-2; TRBD1 is a possible D gene (6 bases). Germline CDR1 and CDR2: SQVTM and ANQGSEA. V gave up 0 bases and J gave up 7 bases, with 24 bases separating them. The CDR3 is 17 residues long. The CDR3 region is CSVEDLLPPRGALGYTF. The CDR3 coding sequence is TGCAGCGTTGAAGATCTACTACCTCCCCGGGGGGCGCTTGGCTACACCTTC.

The chain carries TRBV5-1 and TRBJ1-2, with 7 bases identical to TRBD1. The CDR3 extends over 16 amino acids. Trimming at V came to 3 bases and at J to 4 bases, leaving 12 bases not matched to a gene. Germline V gene sequence: CDR1 SGHRS, CDR2 YFSETQ. The CDR3 protein is CASSSRDSEGGYGYTF. The CDR3 DNA reads as TGCGCCAGCAGCTCTAGGGACAGCGAGGGAGGCTATGGCTACACCTTC.

The J gene is TRBJ2-7, the V gene TRBV28; 8 bases match TRBD1. The CDR3 has 14 amino acids. CDR1 is MDHEN and CDR2 is SYDVKM in the germline V gene. V trimming: 6 bases; J trimming: 2 bases; junction bases outside the gene matches: 6. CDR3 residues: CASRTGTGAYEQYF. CDR3 DNA sequence: TGTGCCAGCAGGACCGGGACAGGAGCCTACGAGCAGTACTTC.

The chain is built from TRBV13 and TRBJ2-1; 9 nucleotides agree with TRBD2. The V gene's germline CDR1 is PRHDT and CDR2 FYEKMQ (reference sequence). V gave up 2 bases and J gave up 5 bases; unmatched junction bases: 4. The CDR3 sequence is 15 residues long. The CDR3 DNA follows: TGTGCCAGCAGCTTAAGCCCTAGCGGGGACAATGAGCAGTTCTTC. Protein product: CASSLSPSGDNEQFF.

The chain links TRBV2 to TRBJ2-2; a possible D gene is TRBD2 (6 bases). Per germline, CDR1 SNHLY and CDR2 FYNNEI. The V gene lost 2 bases and the J gene lost 7 bases, with 8 bases spanning the gap. CDR3 length equals 13 residues. The chain's CDR3 is CASSEWRDGELFF. Here the CDR3 DNA reads TGTGCCAGCAGTGAATGGAGGGACGGGGAGCTGTTTTTT.

The V call is TRBV2, the J call TRBJ1-1; D call uncertain. The ends were cut back, 1 base at V and 0 bases at J, with 9 bases in the middle. The germline V gene encodes CDR1 SNHLY and CDR2 FYNNEI. This CDR3 region has 15 residues. The CDR3 nucleotides read TGTGCCAGCAGTGAAGGCCTCTCCTTGAACACTGAAGCTTTCTTT. Encoded protein: CASSEGLSLNTEAFF.

Written as DNA, the CDR3 is TGTGCCAGCAGTGAAGGTCTAGCGGGGATCAATGAGCAGTTCTTC. Translated, it gives CASSEGLAGINEQFF. The chain is built from TRBV2 and TRBJ2-1; TRBD2 aligns across 9 bases. J lost 6 bases, V lost 1 base, and 4 bases had no gene match. The CDR3 is made up of 15 amino acids. CDR1 SNHLY and CDR2 FYNNEI come from the germline V gene.

The J gene is TRBJ1-1, the V gene TRBV19; 7 bases align to TRBD1. The length of the CDR3 is 14 residues. CDR1 is LNHDA and CDR2 is SQIVND in the germline V gene (reference sequence). The J segment lost 5 bases and the V segment lost 5 bases, leaving 8 bases of the junction unmatched. In nucleotides, the CDR3 is TGTGCCAGTAGTTCATGGACAGGAAATACTGAAGCTTTCTTT. Translation: CASSSWTGNTEAFF.

This chain connects TRBV29-1 to TRBJ2-3; 12 nucleotides line up with TRBD2. The CDR3 loop spans 16 amino acids. In germline, CDR1 is SQVTM, CDR2 ANQGSEA. V lost 5 bases to trimming and J lost 3 bases; unmatched junction nucleotides: 9. The CDR3 coding sequence is TGCAGCGTTCAGGGTAGGCTAGCGGGAGGGACAGATACGCAGTATTTT. Translating it yields CSVQGRLAGGTDTQYF.

J is TRBJ2-5 and V is TRBV7-8, with D possibly being TRBD1 (6 bases). The germline V gene has CDR1 SGHVS and CDR2 FQNEAQ. The CDR3 is 13 amino acids. V was trimmed by 3 bases and J by 4 bases, leaving 9 bases between them. CDR3: CASSLGRGETQYF. The CDR3 DNA reads as TGTGCCAGCAGCTTGGGCAGGGGAGAGACCCAGTACTTC.

The CDR3 DNA reads TGTGCCAGCAACGACGGGAAGTCCTCTGGGGCCAACGTCCTGACTTTC. Amino acid sequence: CASNDGKSSGANVLTF. The chain employs TRBV5-5 and TRBJ2-6; TRBD2 might be the D (5 bases). Per the germline V gene, CDR1 is SGHKS and CDR2 is YYEKEE (reference sequence). Trimming cost V 6 bases and J 0 bases, with 13 bases left between them. The CDR3 runs 16 residues. Full variable domain (outside the CDR3, taken from reference TRBV5-5 and TRBJ2-6): DAGVTQSPTHLIKTRGQQVTLRCSPISGHKSVSWYQQVLGQGPQFIFQYYEKEERGRGNFPDRFSARQFPNYSSELNVNALLLGDSALYLCASNDGKSSGANVLTFGAGSRLTVL.

V and J are TRBV19 and TRBJ2-2, with D unresolved. Germline V gene lookup returns CDR1 LNHDA and CDR2 SQIVND (reference sequence). V lost 3 bases, J lost 6 bases, and 8 bases lay in between. There are 13 residues in the CDR3. The CDR3 protein is CASSISIPGELFF. CDR3 sequence (DNA): TGTGCCAGTAGTATTAGTATTCCCGGGGAGCTGTTTTTT.

V gene TRBV7-6 combines with J gene TRBJ2-2; 11 nucleotides agree with TRBD2. The germline CDR1 and CDR2 sequences are SGHVS and FNYEAQ. After removal of 6 bases from V and 4 bases from J, the junction contained 10 bases not matched to a gene. This CDR3 contains 17 residues. Here the CDR3 DNA reads TGTGCCAGCAGTACTTCCCTAGCGGGGGGATCCACCGGGGAGCTGTTTTTT. Amino acid sequence: CASSTSLAGGSTGELFF.

Here the CDR3 DNA reads TGTGCCAGCAGCCCTTTGAACACTGAAGCTTTCTTT. It specifies CASSPLNTEAFF. The chain links TRBV5-6 to TRBJ1-1; D gene ambiguous. The germline gives CDR1 SGHDT, CDR2 YYEEEE. V gave up 4 bases and J gave up 0 bases, with 4 bases separating them. This CDR3 is 12 amino acids long.

This rearrangement joins TRBV27 to TRBJ2-3, with 7 nucleotides matching TRBD1. This CDR3 is 15 amino acids long. V gave up 5 bases and J gave up 2 bases; unmatched junction bases: 7. Germline CDR1 MNHEY, CDR2 SMNVEV (reference sequence). CDR3 bases: TGTGCCAGCAGTCCACGGACAGGAGTCACAGATACGCAGTATTTT. Its protein product is CASSPRTGVTDTQYF.

The chain couples TRBV6-1 to TRBJ2-7; D uncertain. Deletions cut 0 bases from V and 2 bases from J, with 8 bases between. The germline V gene encodes CDR1 MNHNS and CDR2 SASEGT. The CDR3 totals 14 residues. The chain's CDR3 is CASSEAVLAYEQYV. The CDR3 nucleotides are TGTGCCAGCAGTGAAGCTGTTCTCGCCTACGAGCAGTACGTC.

The V call is TRBV2, the J call TRBJ2-1, with a tentative D call TRBD2 (5 bases). Between the trimmed V and J ends, which lost 0 bases and 8 bases, there was a span of 17 bases. The CDR3 covers 16 residues. CDR1 is SNHLY, CDR2 FYNNEI, per germline. CDR3 loop: CASSEAIDGLRHEQFF. The CDR3 region has the DNA TGTGCCAGCAGTGAAGCAATTGACGGACTTCGACATGAGCAGTTCTTC.

In the case of this clone: Relative to the germline gene, one junction end is altered; a read error may explain this. This sequence joins TRBV5-5 and TRBJ1-1; D is perhaps TRBD1 (5 bases). The CDR3 has 11 residues. From germline, CDR1 is SGHKS and CDR2 YYEKEE (reference sequence). This CDR3 is CASSSDRGTLF. CDR3 bases: TGTGCCAGCAGCTCCGACCGCGGGACTTTATTT.

The V call is TRBV9, the J call TRBJ1-4, with D uncertain. The germline V gene encodes CDR1 SGDLS and CDR2 YYNGEE. Between the trimmed V and J ends, which lost 2 bases and 8 bases, there was a span of 13 bases. The CDR3 loop spans 14 amino acids. CDR3 bases: TGTGCCAGCAGCGTGGGCAGCGATCGAGAAAAACTGTTTTTT. Translating gives CASSVGSDREKLFF.

The chain recombines TRBV7-9 with TRBJ1-4; D possibly corresponds to TRBD1 (5 bases). V gave up 5 bases and J gave up 8 bases, with 12 bases separating them. The CDR3 sequence is 13 residues long. Germline V lookup: CDR1 SEHNR, CDR2 FQNEAQ (reference sequence). The CDR3 here is CASSAGLEEKLFF. Here the CDR3 DNA reads TGTGCCAGCAGCGCGGGACTGGAGGAAAAACTGTTTTTT.

The J gene is TRBJ2-3, the V gene TRBV9; TRBD2 aligns across 15 bases. The CDR3 runs 18 residues. Germline lookup yields CDR1 SGDLS and CDR2 YYNGEE. The V and J ends lost 2 bases and 0 bases, in that order; junction bases with no gene match: 4. CDR3 DNA sequence: TGTGCCAGCAGCGTGGGACTAGCGGGAGGCCCTAGCACAGATACGCAGTATTTT. Amino acid sequence: CASSVGLAGGPSTDTQYF.

The chain carries TRBV28 and TRBJ2-7; tentative D call: TRBD1 (6 bases). CDR1 is MDHEN and CDR2 is SYDVKM in the germline V gene. The V gene lost 6 bases and the J gene lost 3 bases, with 18 bases spanning the gap. The CDR3 is 15 residues long. The CDR3 sequence is CASSSGRDTDYEQYF. DNA of the CDR3: TGTGCCAGCAGCTCAGGCCGGGACACAGACTACGAGCAGTACTTC.

V gene TRBV19 combines with J gene TRBJ1-1; D perhaps matches TRBD1 (6 bases). The CDR3 runs to 14 residues. Germline V gene sequence: CDR1 LNHDA, CDR2 SQIVND (reference sequence). The V end was cut by 3 bases, the J end by 2 bases, with 10 bases between. The CDR3 spells CASSIGGLNTEAFF. CDR3 nucleotide sequence: TGTGCCAGTAGTATCGGGGGGCTTAACACTGAAGCTTTCTTT. The full variable domain, completed using reference TRBV19 and TRBJ1-1, is DGGITQSPKYLFRKEGQNVTLSCEQNLNHDAMYWYRQDPGQGLRLIYYSQIVNDFQKGDIAEGYSVSREKKESFPLTVTSAQKNPTAFYLCASSIGGLNTEAFFGQGTRLTVV.

The chain carries TRBV4-1 and TRBJ2-5; 7 bases fit TRBD1. Unmatched junction bases numbered 2, after V lost 2 bases and J lost 2 bases. The CDR3 loop spans 14 amino acids. Per germline, CDR1 MGHRA and CDR2 YSYEKL. CDR3 nucleotide sequence: TGCGCCAGCAGCCAACCGGGACAGCAAGAGACCCAGTACTTC. Translated, it gives CASSQPGQQETQYF.